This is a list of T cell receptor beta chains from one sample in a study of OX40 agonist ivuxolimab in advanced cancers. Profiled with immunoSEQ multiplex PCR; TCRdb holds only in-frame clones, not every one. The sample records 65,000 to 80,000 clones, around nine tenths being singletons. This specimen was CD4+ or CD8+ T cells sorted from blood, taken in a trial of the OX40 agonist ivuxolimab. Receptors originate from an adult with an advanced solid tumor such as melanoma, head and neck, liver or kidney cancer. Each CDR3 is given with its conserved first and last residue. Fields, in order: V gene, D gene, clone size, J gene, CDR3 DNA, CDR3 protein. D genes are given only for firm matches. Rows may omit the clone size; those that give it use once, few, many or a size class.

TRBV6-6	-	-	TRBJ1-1	TGTGCCAGCAGTCCCTGGGGGAGCACTGAAGCTTTCTTT	CASSPWGSTEAFF
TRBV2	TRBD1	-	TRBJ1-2	TGTGCCAGCAGTGAAGCTTCAACGCGACAGGGTGGCTATGGCTACACCTTC	CASSEASTRQGGYGYTF
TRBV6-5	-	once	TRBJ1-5	TGTGCCAGCAGTGCCTATCAGCCCCAGCATTTT	CASSAYQPQHF
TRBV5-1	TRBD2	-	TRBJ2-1	TGCGCCAGCAGGCCCGGGACTAGCGGGAGCGATGAGCAGTTCTTC	CASRPGTSGSDEQFF
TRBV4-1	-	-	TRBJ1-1	TGCGCCAGCAGCCGTCTCTCTAGGGGAAACACTGAAGCTTTCTTT	CASSRLSRGNTEAFF
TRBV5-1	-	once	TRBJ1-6	TGCGCCAGCAGCTTGGACGGTACCTCCTATAATTCACCCCTCCACTTT	CASSLDGTSYNSPLHF
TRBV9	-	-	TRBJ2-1	TGTGCCAGCAGCGCAGGTAACTCCTACAATGAGCAGTTCTTC	CASSAGNSYNEQFF
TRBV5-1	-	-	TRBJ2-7	TGCGCCAGCAGCCAACAGCCGGGGGTGGGCTACGAGCAGTACTTC	CASSQQPGVGYEQYF
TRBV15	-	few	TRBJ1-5	TGTGCCACCAGCGACGACAGGATACCTTATAGCAATCAGCCCCAGCATTTT	CATSDDRIPYSNQPQHF
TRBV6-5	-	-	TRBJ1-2	TGTGCCAGCAGGGAACCGGGACGGCGCTATGGCTACACCTTC	CASREPGRRYGYTF
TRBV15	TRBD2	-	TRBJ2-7	TGTGCCACCAGCAGAGATCTGACTAGCGGGAGACACACGTACTTC	CATSRDLTSGRHTYF
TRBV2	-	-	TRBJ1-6	TGTGCCAGCAGGCGCGGGACCTCCTATAATTCACCCCTCCACTTT	CASRRGTSYNSPLHF
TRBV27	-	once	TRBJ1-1	TGTGCCAGCAGTTCTACAGGATTTGGTGAAGCTTTCTTT	CASSSTGFGEAFF
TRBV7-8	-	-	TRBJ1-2	TGTGCCAGCAGTCCCAGGGCCCCCCGGAATGGCTACACCTTC	CASSPRAPRNGYTF
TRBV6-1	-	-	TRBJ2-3	TGTGCCAGCAGTCCCTCTAGCAATACGCAGTATTTT	CASSPSSNTQYF
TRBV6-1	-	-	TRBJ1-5	TGTGCCAGCAGCGAAATAGGGCGGCAGCCCCAGCATTTT	CASSEIGRQPQHF
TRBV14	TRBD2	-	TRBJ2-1	TGTGCCAGCAGCCGGAAGCTTGGGGGGGATTGGGATGAGCAGTTCTTC	CASSRKLGGDWDEQFF